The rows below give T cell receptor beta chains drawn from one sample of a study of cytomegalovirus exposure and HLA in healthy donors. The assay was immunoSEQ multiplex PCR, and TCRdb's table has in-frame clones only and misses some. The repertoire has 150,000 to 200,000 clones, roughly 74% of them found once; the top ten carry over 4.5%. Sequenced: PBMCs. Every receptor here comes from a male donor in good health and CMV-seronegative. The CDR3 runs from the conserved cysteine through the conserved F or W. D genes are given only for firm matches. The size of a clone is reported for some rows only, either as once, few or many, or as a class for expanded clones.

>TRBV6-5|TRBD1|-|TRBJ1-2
CASSSTLTGGNGYTF
TGTGCCAGCAGTTCCACGCTGACAGGGGGGAATGGCTACACCTTC
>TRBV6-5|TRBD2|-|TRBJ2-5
CASTPTSGRETQYF
TGTGCCAGCACCCCGACTAGCGGGAGAGAGACCCAGTACTTC
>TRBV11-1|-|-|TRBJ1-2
CASSLAQRVTNYGYTF
TGTGCCAGCAGCTTAGCGCAGAGGGTTACTAACTATGGCTACACCTTC
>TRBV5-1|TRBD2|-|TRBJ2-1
CASSSRKTSGGVSYNEQFF
TGCGCCAGCAGCTCGCGAAAGACTAGCGGGGGGGTCTCCTACAATGAGCAGTTCTTC
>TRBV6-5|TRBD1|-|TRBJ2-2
CASTQGASTGELFF
TGTGCCAGCACTCAGGGGGCGAGCACCGGGGAGCTGTTTTTT
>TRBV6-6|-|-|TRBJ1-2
CASSPIGEYGYTF
TGTGCCAGCAGTCCCATTGGGGAGTATGGCTACACCTTC
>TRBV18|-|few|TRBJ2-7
CASSTGAGYSYEQYF
TGTGCCAGCTCTACCGGGGCGGGGTACTCCTACGAGCAGTACTTC
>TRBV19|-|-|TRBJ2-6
CASSHTGYPGANVLTF
TGTGCCAGTAGTCATACAGGGTACCCTGGGGCCAACGTCCTGACTTTC
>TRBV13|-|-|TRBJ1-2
CASSLRFRVAGYGYTF
TGTGCCAGCAGCTTACGGTTTAGGGTGGCGGGGTATGGCTACACCTTC
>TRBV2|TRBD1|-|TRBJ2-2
CASRSHRGLTGELFF
TGTGCCAGCAGATCCCACAGGGGGCTCACCGGGGAGCTGTTTTTT
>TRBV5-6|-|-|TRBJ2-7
CASSQGLSYEQYF
TGTGCCAGCAGCCAGGGGTTATCCTACGAGCAGTACTTC
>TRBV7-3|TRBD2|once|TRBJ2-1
CASSPGTSGYNEQFF
TGTGCCAGCAGCCCCGGGACTAGCGGGTACAATGAGCAGTTCTTC
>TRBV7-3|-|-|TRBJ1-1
CASSLQWTDGTEAFF
TGTGCCAGCAGCTTACAATGGACAGATGGAACTGAAGCTTTCTTT
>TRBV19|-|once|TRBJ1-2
CASSLPVTNGYTF
TGTGCCAGTAGTTTACCTGTCACAAATGGCTACACCTTC
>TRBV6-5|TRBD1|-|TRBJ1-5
CASSRDRSSNQPQHF
TGTGCCAGCAGTCGGGACAGATCTAGCAATCAGCCCCAGCATTTT
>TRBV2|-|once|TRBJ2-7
CASSESSRSYEQYF
TGTGCCAGCAGTGAGTCTAGCCGCTCCTACGAGCAGTACTTC
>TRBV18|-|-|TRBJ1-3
CASSYTFSGNTIYF
TGTGCCAGCTCGTACACCTTCTCTGGAAACACCATATATTTT
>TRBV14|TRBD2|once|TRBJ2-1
CASSQEQMWILAGARNEQFF
TGTGCCAGCAGCCAGGAACAGATGTGGATACTAGCGGGAGCTCGTAATGAGCAGTTCTTC
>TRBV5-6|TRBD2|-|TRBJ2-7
CASSGRLAWEQYF
TGTGCCAGCAGCGGGCGACTAGCATGGGAGCAGTACTTC
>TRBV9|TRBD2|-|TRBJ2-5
CASSLGTNHAQYF
TGTGCCAGCAGCCTAGGGACTAACCATGCCCAGTACTTC
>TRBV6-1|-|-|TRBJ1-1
CASPRGAVNTEAFF
TGTGCCAGTCCGCGGGGGGCGGTGAACACTGAAGCTTTCTTT
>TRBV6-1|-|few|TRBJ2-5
CASTGQGWGGETQYF
TGTGCCAGTACCGGACAGGGATGGGGAGGGGAGACCCAGTACTTC
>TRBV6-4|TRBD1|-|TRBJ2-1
CARDKPRDRGANEQFF
TGTGCCAGAGATAAACCCCGGGACAGGGGCGCGAATGAGCAGTTCTTC
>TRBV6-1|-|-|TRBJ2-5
CASSEASTQYF
TGTGCCAGCAGTGAAGCGAGTACCCAGTACTTC
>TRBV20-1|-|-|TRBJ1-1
CSARSRREAFF
TGCAGTGCTAGAAGCCGGCGGGAGGCTTTCTTT
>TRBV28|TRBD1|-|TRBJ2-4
CASSSTGNIQYF
TGTGCCAGCAGTTCGACAGGGAACATTCAGTACTTC
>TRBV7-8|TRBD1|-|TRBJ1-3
CASSWGQESSGNTIYF
TGTGCCAGCAGCTGGGGACAGGAAAGCTCTGGAAACACCATATATTTT
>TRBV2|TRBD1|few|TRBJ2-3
CASMTRDRGDTDTQYF
TGTGCCAGCATGACCCGGGACAGGGGTGACACAGATACGCAGTATTTT
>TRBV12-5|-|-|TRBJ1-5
CASGRVYNQPQHF
TGTGCTAGTGGGCGGGTCTACAATCAGCCCCAGCATTTT
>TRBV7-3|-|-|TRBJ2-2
CASSFFSGTGELFF
TGTGCCAGCAGCTTTTTTTCCGGCACCGGGGAGCTGTTTTTT
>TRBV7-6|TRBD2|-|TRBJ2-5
CASSSSGTSGIQETQYF
TGTGCCAGCAGCTCAAGTGGTACTAGCGGGATCCAAGAGACCCAGTACTTC
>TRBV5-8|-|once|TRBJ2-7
CASSLQGGSYEQYF
TGTGCCAGCAGCTTACAGGGTGGCTCCTACGAGCAGTACTTC
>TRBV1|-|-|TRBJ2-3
CTSSRNSGGTHTQYF
TGCACCAGCAGCCGCAATAGCGGGGGGACTCATACGCAGTATTTT
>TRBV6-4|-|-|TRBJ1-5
CASSAQAHVNQPQHF
TGTGCCAGCAGTGCCCAGGCTCACGTTAATCAGCCCCAGCATTTT
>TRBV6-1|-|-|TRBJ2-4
CASSEEEGGIKNIQYF
TGTGCCAGCAGTGAAGAAGAGGGTGGGATTAAAAACATTCAGTACTTC
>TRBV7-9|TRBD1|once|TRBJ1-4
CASSSGQGNEKLFF
TGTGCCAGCAGCTCAGGACAGGGTAATGAAAAACTGTTTTTT
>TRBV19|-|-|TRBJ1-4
CASSIGTVELFF
TGTGCCAGTAGTATAGGAACAGTTGAACTGTTTTTT
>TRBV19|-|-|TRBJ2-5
CASSLTTGKGGETQYF
TGTGCCAGTAGCCTAACAACAGGGAAGGGTGGCGAGACCCAGTACTTC
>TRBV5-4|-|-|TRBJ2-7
CASSLEQETYEQYF
TGTGCCAGCAGCTTGGAACAGGAAACCTACGAGCAGTACTTC
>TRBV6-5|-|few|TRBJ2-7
CASSYKGTLSYEQYF
TGTGCCAGCAGTTACAAGGGGACTCTCTCCTACGAGCAGTACTTC
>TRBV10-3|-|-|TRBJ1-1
CAISGQVSVTEAFF
TGTGCCATCAGTGGTCAGGTCTCGGTCACTGAAGCTTTCTTT
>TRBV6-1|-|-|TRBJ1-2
CASSKQGNYGYTF
TGTGCCAGCAGCAAACAGGGTAACTATGGCTACACCTTC
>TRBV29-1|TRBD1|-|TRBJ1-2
CSVVLDRGPSGYTF
TGCAGCGTTGTCTTGGACAGGGGGCCGTCTGGCTACACCTTC
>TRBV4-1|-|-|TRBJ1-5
CASSQNPSGSQHF
TGCGCCAGCAGCCAAAACCCCTCGGGGTCCCAGCATTTT
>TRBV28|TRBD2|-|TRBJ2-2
CASSLRLAGETGELFF
TGTGCCAGCAGTTTAAGACTAGCGGGAGAAACCGGGGAGCTGTTTTTT
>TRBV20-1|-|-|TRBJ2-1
CSARVAYEQFF
TGCAGTGCTAGAGTTGCGTATGAGCAGTTCTTC
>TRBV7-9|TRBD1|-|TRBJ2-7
CASSLLTGGHYDEQYF
TGTGCCAGCAGCCTATTGACAGGGGGGCATTACGACGAGCAGTACTTC
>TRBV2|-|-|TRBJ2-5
CASSADSQETQYF
TGTGCCAGCAGCGCGGACAGCCAAGAGACCCAGTACTTC
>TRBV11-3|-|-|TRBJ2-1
CASSFRRNSYNEQFF
TGTGCCAGCAGCTTCCGCAGGAACTCCTACAATGAGCAGTTCTTC
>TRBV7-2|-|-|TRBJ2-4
CASSSTGPNIQYF
TGTGCCAGCAGCTCCACAGGACCAAACATTCAGTACTTC
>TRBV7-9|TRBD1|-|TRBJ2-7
CASSFLGTGPDEQYF
TGTGCCAGCAGCTTCTTAGGGACAGGGCCCGACGAGCAGTACTTC
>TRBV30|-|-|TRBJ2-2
CAWKGGANTGELFF
TGTGCCTGGAAAGGGGGTGCGAACACCGGGGAGCTGTTTTTT
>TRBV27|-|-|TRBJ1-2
CASSPGVYNGYTF
TGTGCCAGCAGCCCAGGGGTCTACAATGGCTACACCTTC
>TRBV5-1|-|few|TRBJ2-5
CASSLQGRGETQYF
TGCGCCAGCAGCTTACAGGGTCGAGGAGAGACCCAGTACTTC
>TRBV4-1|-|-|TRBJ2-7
CASSPALTEISYEQYF
TGCGCCAGCAGCCCAGCCCTGACAGAGATCTCCTACGAGCAGTACTTC